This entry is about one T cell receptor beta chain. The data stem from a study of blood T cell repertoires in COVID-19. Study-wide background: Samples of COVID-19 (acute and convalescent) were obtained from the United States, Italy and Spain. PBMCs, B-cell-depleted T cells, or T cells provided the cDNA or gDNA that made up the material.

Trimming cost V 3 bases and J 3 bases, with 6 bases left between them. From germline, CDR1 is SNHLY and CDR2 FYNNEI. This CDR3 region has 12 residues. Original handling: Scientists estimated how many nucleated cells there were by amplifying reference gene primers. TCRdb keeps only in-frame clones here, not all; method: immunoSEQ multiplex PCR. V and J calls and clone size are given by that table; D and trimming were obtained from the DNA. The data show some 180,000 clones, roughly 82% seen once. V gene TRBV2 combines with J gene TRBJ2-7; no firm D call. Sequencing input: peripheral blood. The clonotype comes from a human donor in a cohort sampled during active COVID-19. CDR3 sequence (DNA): TGTGCCAGCAGTGACTATGACTACGAGCAGTACTTC. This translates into CASSDYDYEQYF. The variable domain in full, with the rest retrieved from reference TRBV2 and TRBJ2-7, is EPEVTQTPSHQVTQMGQEVILRCVPISNHLYFYWYRQILGQKVEFLVSFYNNEISEKSEIFDDQFSVERPDGSNFTLKIRSTKLEDSAMYFCASSDYDYEQYFGPGTRLTVT.